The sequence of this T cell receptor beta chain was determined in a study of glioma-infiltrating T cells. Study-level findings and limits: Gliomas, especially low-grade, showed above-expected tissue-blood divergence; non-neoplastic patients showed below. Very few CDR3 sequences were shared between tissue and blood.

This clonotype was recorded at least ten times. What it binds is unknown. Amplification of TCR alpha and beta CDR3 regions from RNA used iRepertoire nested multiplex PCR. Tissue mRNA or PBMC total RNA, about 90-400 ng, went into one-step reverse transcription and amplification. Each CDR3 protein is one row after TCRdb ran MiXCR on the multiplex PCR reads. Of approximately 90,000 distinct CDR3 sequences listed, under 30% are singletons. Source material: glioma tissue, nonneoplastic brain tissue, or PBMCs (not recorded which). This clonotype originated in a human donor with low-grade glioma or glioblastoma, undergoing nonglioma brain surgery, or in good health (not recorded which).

For the CDR3, the DNA is TGTGCCAGCGGGGACCATTCCTACGAGCAGTACTTC. This translates into CASGDHSYEQYF. V gene TRBV6-1 combines with J gene TRBJ2-7; TRBD1 or TRBD2 may be the D gene (5 bases each). The V gene's germline CDR1 is MNHNS and CDR2 SASEGT. The CDR3 runs 12 residues. Trimming stripped 8 bases from V and 1 base from J, with 9 bases between.